This TCR beta chain appears in the sequencing data of a study of post-analysis software for immune sequencing data (dated by TCRdb to between 2014 and 2017). Regarding the complete study: Disease courses on record covered relapsing-remitting, secondary progressive and progressive-relapsing multiple sclerosis, though some patients had no subtype annotation. Patient repertoires were compared against roughly 12 previously published healthy control repertoires from donors aged roughly 6 to 28 years. A subset of samples was prepared in parallel using single-end sample barcoding, then pooled and co-amplified after Illumina adapter ligation. Findings and caveats that apply to the study as a whole: Direct clustering with F measure showed strong co-clustering of samples prepared in the same batch, prompting a batch-effect correction. Significantly lower normalized Chao1 diversity was found in multiple sclerosis patients than in controls, suggesting substantial peripheral T-cell clonal expansion. Four or five TRBV segments, including TRBV5-6, TRBV5-1 and TRBV20-1, were significantly more frequent in patients than controls. The multiple sclerosis patient group was slightly younger than the control group.

To demonstrate the VDJtools post-analysis software, TCR beta repertoires were profiled from the peripheral blood of more than 10 young patients with multiple sclerosis. The multiple sclerosis patients were children and adolescents between about 6 and 16 years of age. About this clonotype itself: The clone's antigen remains unknown. Within one base of it there is no much larger clone, and no base qualities were kept.

Libraries were prepared through PCR. Sequenced on an Illumina HiSeq 2500. To reduce PCR and sequencing biases, unique molecular identifiers were incorporated into the TCR beta cDNA libraries. Every 1 to 10 million input T cells yielded approximately 500,000 cDNA molecules, meaning each molecule approximated one T cell. The patient libraries were prepared and sequenced with the same protocol used for the earlier healthy control dataset. Samples belonging to the same batch were prepared together, multiplexed and sequenced on a shared HiSeq lane. Under the source paper's analysis protocol: Raw barcoded reads were processed with MIGEC, and single-read molecular identifier groups were discarded before consensus assembly and CDR3 extraction. Clonotype tables were post-analysed with VDJtools, normalizing diversity by down-sampling all datasets to the smallest sample size. Repertoire overlap clustering matched CDR3 amino acid but not nucleotide sequences to correct batch-related cross-sample contamination. In-frame beta chains were kept once TCRdb had trimmed the public reads at Q25 with fastp and called clones with MiXCR. Identical CDR3 proteins give one entry, which carries the most common genes and DNA. These V and J calls are TCRdb output, not the study's own analysis. The table for this sample lists 700,000 to 800,000 distinct CDR3 sequences; roughly 30% of them were counted only once. Clones ranked in the top ten supply approximately 0.55% of the sample.

CDR1 and CDR2 are drawn from the germline V gene: SGHAT, FQNNGV. From its cysteine to its phenylalanine, the CDR3 spans 13 amino acids. CDR3 DNA is the only sequence kept; it has 39 bases, read in frame from the first base. Trimming costs V 4 bases and J 0 bases, and their ends lie 6 bases apart. The V gene is TRBV11-2 and the J gene is TRBJ1-2, with the D segment identity uncertain. The sequence was collected from a girl aged 10 to 17 with multiple sclerosis. Sample: blood. The CDR3 region reads CASSSVTNYGYTF. The DNA reads as follows: TGTGCCAGCAGCTCAGTTACTAACTATGGCTACACCTTC.